Listed below are T cell receptor beta chains from one sample, sequenced in a study of response to subunit inactivated influenza vaccine. TCRdb re-called the RT-PCR reads through MiXCR, storing one row per CDR3 protein. This table holds about 700,000 distinct CDR3 sequences, about 15% found once. The sequences come from PBMCs from blood, collected 14 to 15 days before vaccination. Source of these receptors: a man in his forties or fifties who received an inactivated influenza vaccine. The CDR3 runs from the conserved cysteine through the conserved F or W. D genes are given only for firm matches. Part of the rows lack a size; the others show once, few, many or a class for expanded clones.

>.|TRBJ1-5|TRBV28|.
TGTGCCAGCAGTTTTATGGGGGGGCGCAGTCAGCCCCAGCATTTT
CASSFMGGRSQPQHF
>.|TRBJ2-1|TRBV20-1|few
TGCAGTGCTAGAGATGGGGGCGGGGCGTACAATGAGCAGTTCTTC
CSARDGGGAYNEQFF
>.|TRBJ1-4|TRBV15|many
TGTGCCACCAGCAGCGGACTTAATGAAAAACTGTTTTTT
CATSSGLNEKLFF
>.|TRBJ2-7|TRBV29-1|many
TGCAGCGTCGAGGGCCACCCAGGGGAGGGGTACGAGCAGTACTTC
CSVEGHPGEGYEQYF
>.|TRBJ2-3|TRBV5-1|.
TGCGCCAGCAGCATAGGCCTATCGGAGTATTTT
CASSIGLSEYF
>TRBD1|TRBJ2-7|TRBV27|.
TGTGCCAGCAGTTTAGTGCCGGACAGGGCGAGCTACGAGCAGTACTTC
CASSLVPDRASYEQYF
>.|TRBJ1-6|TRBV5-1|few
TGCGCCAGCAGAGACCACAGGGTGGATAATTCACCCCTCCACTTT
CASRDHRVDNSPLHF
>TRBD1|TRBJ2-7|TRBV12-3/TRBV12-4|.
TGTGCCAGCAGTTTTTCGGCAGGGGGCCTTTTCGACGAGCAGTACTTC
CASSFSAGGLFDEQYF
>TRBD2|TRBJ2-3|TRBV6-5|few
TGTGCCAGCAGTTACCCACTAGCGGGGGGCGGAGATACGCAGTATTTT
CASSYPLAGGGDTQYF
>TRBD2|TRBJ2-3|TRBV3-1|few
TGTGCCAGCAGCCCTTCCGGGACTAGCGGGGGAGCAGATACGCAGTATTTT
CASSPSGTSGGADTQYF
>.|TRBJ2-5|TRBV20-1|many
TGCAGTGCTAGGGGGGACCTCAGGGCCCAGTACTTC
CSARGDLRAQYF
>.|TRBJ2-7|TRBV27|.
TGTGCCAGCAGTCGGTTCGGGGGCAAAGGGGGCTCCTACGAGCAGTACTTC
CASSRFGGKGGSYEQYF
>.|TRBJ2-3|TRBV24-1|few
TGTGCCACCAATGGTGGGTACACAGATACGCAGTATTTT
CATNGGYTDTQYF
>TRBD2|TRBJ2-7|TRBV5-1|many
TGCGCCAGCAGCCCGGGACTAGCGGGACTGGAGCAGTACTTC
CASSPGLAGLEQYF
>.|TRBJ2-7|TRBV20-1|few
TGCAGGCCTTGGGGGGGGACAGGAAATAACGAGCAGTACTTC
CRPWGGTGNNEQYF
>.|TRBJ2-5|TRBV7-2|few
TGTGCCAGCAAATTAGGGGGCCAAGAGACCCAGTACTTC
CASKLGGQETQYF
>.|TRBJ2-6|TRBV12-3/TRBV12-4|.
TGTGCCAGCACCATGTGGGACCCCCGGAGGTCCAACGTCCTGACTTTC
CASTMWDPRRSNVLTF
>TRBD1|TRBJ2-1|TRBV19|.
TGTGCCAGTAGTATTCGGGTCGGGACAGGGGTCAATGAGCAGTTCTTC
CASSIRVGTGVNEQFF
>TRBD1|TRBJ2-7|TRBV7-6|.
TGTGCCAGCAGCGCCTTTCCAAGGACAGGGGGCTACGAGCAGTACTTC
CASSAFPRTGGYEQYF
>TRBD1|TRBJ2-1|TRBV12-3/TRBV12-4|few
TGTGCCAGCAGTTTTCGTAACAGGGGGCGAGGTGAGCAGTTCTTC
CASSFRNRGRGEQFF
>.|TRBJ1-4|TRBV3-1|.
TGTGCCAGCAGCCAAGCGCGGCAGGGCAACGAAAAACTGTTTTTT
CASSQARQGNEKLFF
>.|TRBJ2-3|TRBV6-6|.
TGTGCCAGCCATGGCAGGGCCACAGATACGCAGTATTTT
CASHGRATDTQYF
>TRBD1|TRBJ2-4|TRBV5-1|few
TGCGCCAGCAGCCAGGACAGGCTCGCCATTCAGTACTTC
CASSQDRLAIQYF
>TRBD1|TRBJ2-7|TRBV2|few
TGTGCCAGCAGTAACTCCGGGACAGTACTCTACGAGCAGTACTTC
CASSNSGTVLYEQYF
>TRBD2|TRBJ2-2|TRBV27|many
TGTGCCAGCAGTTTCAGACTAGCGGGAGGCTCCACCGGGGAGCTGTTTTTT
CASSFRLAGGSTGELFF
>.|TRBJ2-6|TRBV11-2|.
TGTGCCAGCAGCTTAGATCTTCTACCTGGGGCCAACGTCCTGACTTTC
CASSLDLLPGANVLTF
>.|TRBJ2-3|TRBV20-1|many
TGCAGTGCTAGATACACAGATACGCAGTATTTT
CSARYTDTQYF
>.|TRBJ1-1|TRBV7-9|.
TGTGCCAGCGGAAGAAGGACGAGGGCTGAAGCTTTCTTT
CASGRRTRAEAFF
>TRBD2|TRBJ2-3|TRBV7-2|many
TGTGCCAGCAGGGAAGCGGGGGGGCCGGATACGCAGTATTTT
CASREAGGPDTQYF
>TRBD2|TRBJ2-4|TRBV20-1|.
TGCAGTGCTAACGTTAGCGGGAGAAGGGGGGTCAAAAACATTCAGTACTTC
CSANVSGRRGVKNIQYF
>.|TRBJ2-3|TRBV4-2|few
TGTGCCAGCAGCCAAGTACAAGCAGTTAGCACAGATACGCAGTATTTT
CASSQVQAVSTDTQYF
>.|TRBJ2-7|TRBV6-5|few
TGTGCCAGCAGTTCTCCCCGGACGGGGAGCTCCTACGAGCAGTACTTC
CASSSPRTGSSYEQYF
>TRBD1|TRBJ2-7|TRBV28|many
TGTGCCAGCAGTTTATTAATCCCGACAGGGAGTTCGTACGAGCAGTACTTC
CASSLLIPTGSSYEQYF
>.|TRBJ2-1|TRBV7-2|.
TGTGCCAGCAGCGTAGGTGTTTCCAATGAGCAGTTCTTC
CASSVGVSNEQFF
>TRBD1|TRBJ1-1|TRBV18|.
TGTGCCAGCTCGGGGGACAGCAACACTGAAGCTTTCTTT
CASSGDSNTEAFF
>TRBD2|TRBJ2-3|TRBV20-1|few
TGCAGTGCAATACTAGCGCCCACAGATACGCAGTATTTT
CSAILAPTDTQYF
>TRBD2|TRBJ2-3|TRBV9|.
TGTGCCAGCAGCCCCTTTACTAGCGGGGGGCTCGCAGATACGCAGTATTTT
CASSPFTSGGLADTQYF